Listed below are T cell receptor beta chains from one sample, sequenced in a study of blood T cell repertoires in COVID-19. TCRdb's table, derived via immunoSEQ multiplex PCR, lists solely in-frame clones and lacks some. The table records some 240,000 clones, approximately 88% of them present only once. The sequenced material came from peripheral blood. The origin of the receptors is a woman aged 70-85 years with COVID-19, enrolled during active disease. Both conserved end residues are part of each CDR3. Each record gives: CDR3 DNA, CDR3 protein, clone size, D gene, V gene, J gene. A D gene is named only where the DNA matches it firmly. Part of the rows lack a size; the others show once, few, many or a class for expanded clones.

DNA: TGTGCCAGCAGCTTAACAGGGAACACTGAAGCTTTCTTT; CDR3: CASSLTGNTEAFF; size: .; D: .; V: TRBV7-9; J: TRBJ1-1
DNA: TGTGCCAGCAGCTTAGTTCGTACATCCTACGAGCAGTACTTC; CDR3: CASSLVRTSYEQYF; size: .; D: .; V: TRBV7-9; J: TRBJ2-7
DNA: TGTGCCAGCAGCACATCGGGACAGGGGGTACACACCATATATTTT; CDR3: CASSTSGQGVHTIYF; size: few; D: TRBD1; V: TRBV11-3; J: TRBJ1-3
DNA: TGTGCCAGCAGCCTAACTAGCGGGAGCTCCTACGAGCAGTACTTC; CDR3: CASSLTSGSSYEQYF; size: .; D: TRBD2; V: TRBV3-1/TRBV3-2; J: TRBJ2-7
DNA: TGTGCCAGCAGCATACAACTAGCGTCCAGCGGGGATACGCAGTATTTT; CDR3: CASSIQLASSGDTQYF; size: .; D: TRBD2; V: TRBV11-2; J: TRBJ2-3
DNA: TGTGCCAGCAGCTTGGACTCAGGGGGCAGAGAGCAGTTCTTC; CDR3: CASSLDSGGREQFF; size: .; D: TRBD1; V: TRBV11-3; J: TRBJ2-1
DNA: TGTGCCAGTAGTATAGGACTAGCGGGAGACTACGAGCAGTACTTC; CDR3: CASSIGLAGDYEQYF; size: .; D: TRBD2; V: TRBV19; J: TRBJ2-7
DNA: TGCGCCAGCAGAGAGGCCTCAGGGGACTATGGCTACACCTTC; CDR3: CASREASGDYGYTF; size: .; D: .; V: TRBV5-1; J: TRBJ1-2
DNA: TGTGCCATCAGTGACGTGACAGGGACTAATGAAAAACTGTTTTTT; CDR3: CAISDVTGTNEKLFF; size: .; D: TRBD1; V: TRBV10-3; J: TRBJ1-4
DNA: TGTGCCAGCAGCTTATCTGTACAGGGCTATGGCTACACCTTC; CDR3: CASSLSVQGYGYTF; size: .; D: .; V: TRBV28; J: TRBJ1-2
DNA: TGCGCCAGCAGCTTGGGCAGGAACTCCTATGGCTACACCTTC; CDR3: CASSLGRNSYGYTF; size: few; D: .; V: TRBV5-1; J: TRBJ1-2
DNA: TGTGCCTGGAGCCGGACAGGGACCACCTACGAGCAGTACTTC; CDR3: CAWSRTGTTYEQYF; size: .; D: TRBD1; V: TRBV30; J: TRBJ2-7
DNA: TGTGCCAGCAGCAAACGACTAGAACCCTACAATGAGCAGTTCTTC; CDR3: CASSKRLEPYNEQFF; size: .; D: .; V: TRBV21-1; J: TRBJ2-1
DNA: TGTGCCAGCAGGGCAGGGGTTGCGGATGGCTACACCTTC; CDR3: CASRAGVADGYTF; size: .; D: .; V: TRBV6-5; J: TRBJ1-2
DNA: TGTGCCAGCAGCCGCGGGGGGGGCTGGGATCAGCCCCAGCATTTT; CDR3: CASSRGGGWDQPQHF; size: few; D: .; V: TRBV6-5; J: TRBJ1-5
DNA: TGTGCCAGCAGCCCCTTTTCGTTATTCACCTTC; CDR3: CASSPFSLFTF; size: .; D: .; V: TRBV5-8; J: TRBJ1-2
DNA: TGCGCCAGCAGCACCTTAGCGGGAGTGGGGAATGAGCAGTTCTTC; CDR3: CASSTLAGVGNEQFF; size: .; D: TRBD2; V: TRBV5-1; J: TRBJ2-1
DNA: TGTGCCAGTAGTCCCCCGGGGAGGGACTCCTACGAGCAGTACTTC; CDR3: CASSPPGRDSYEQYF; size: .; D: TRBD2; V: TRBV19; J: TRBJ2-7
DNA: TGTGCCAGCAGCCCGGGACAGATATATGGCTACACCTTC; CDR3: CASSPGQIYGYTF; size: few; D: TRBD1; V: TRBV11-3; J: TRBJ1-2
DNA: TGTGCCAGCAGCCAAAATAGCGGGAGCCGATACGAGCAGTACTTC; CDR3: CASSQNSGSRYEQYF; size: .; D: TRBD2; V: TRBV7-2; J: TRBJ2-7
DNA: TGTGCTAGCAGCTCAGGGTACAATCAGCCCCAGCATTTT; CDR3: CASSSGYNQPQHF; size: .; D: .; V: TRBV7-7; J: TRBJ1-5
DNA: TGTGCCAGCAGGCGCGGGGGTGGGGGCACTGAAGCTTTCTTT; CDR3: CASRRGGGGTEAFF; size: once; D: .; V: TRBV2; J: TRBJ1-1
DNA: TGTGCCAGCAGCAATTTTGGTGGGACTAGCAACGTCCCCTCCTACGAGCAGTACTTC; CDR3: CASSNFGGTSNVPSYEQYF; size: .; D: .; V: TRBV21-1; J: TRBJ2-7
DNA: TGTGCCAGCAGCTTAGGAGGCAGGGTCTACAATGAGCAGTTCTTC; CDR3: CASSLGGRVYNEQFF; size: .; D: .; V: TRBV11-3; J: TRBJ2-1
DNA: TGTGCCAGTAGTAACTGGGACACCACCTACGAGCAGTACTTC; CDR3: CASSNWDTTYEQYF; size: .; D: .; V: TRBV19; J: TRBJ2-7
DNA: TGTGCCAGCAGCTTTGGCAGACTAGCGGGAGCACACGAGCAGTACTTC; CDR3: CASSFGRLAGAHEQYF; size: once; D: TRBD2; V: TRBV7-9; J: TRBJ2-7
DNA: TGTGCCAGCAGCTTAGACCTTGCCCGGGAGCAGTTCTTC; CDR3: CASSLDLAREQFF; size: .; D: .; V: TRBV7-9; J: TRBJ2-1
DNA: TGTGCCATCAGTGAGTCGGTGAACGCAGGGGGAGGAGAGACCCAGTACTTC; CDR3: CAISESVNAGGGETQYF; size: .; D: .; V: TRBV10-3; J: TRBJ2-5